Below, 13 T cell receptor beta chains from the same sample are listed, as sequenced in a study of T cell responses to AZD1222 COVID-19 vaccine. The table came from immunoSEQ multiplex PCR; TCRdb's copy has only in-frame clones and leaves some out. The table lists 90,000 to 110,000 clones, about 88% of them singletons. This material consisted of peripheral blood, taken on day 0 of AZD1222 vaccination. Receptor source: an adult in good health.

There are a few counts of this clone. The chain combines TRBV2 with TRBJ2-7; possibly TRBD1 for D (5 bases). CDR1 SNHLY and CDR2 FYNNEI come from the germline V gene. Trimming left V 4 bases short and J 1 base short, with 8 bases between. This CDR3 region has 13 residues. The CDR3 DNA reads as TGTGCCAGCAGTGCGTCAGGGTCCTACGAGCAGTACTTC. Its protein is CASSASGSYEQYF. Complete variable domain (other parts from reference TRBV2 and TRBJ2-7): EPEVTQTPSHQVTQMGQEVILRCVPISNHLYFYWYRQILGQKVEFLVSFYNNEISEKSEIFDDQFSVERPDGSNFTLKIRSTKLEDSAMYFCASSASGSYEQYFGPGTRLTVT.

This chain joins TRBV6-5 and TRBJ1-4; unclear D gene. The CDR3 is 13 amino acids. The germline gives CDR1 MNHEY, CDR2 SVGAGI. Trimming left V 6 bases short and J 4 bases short, with 9 bases between. The CDR3 sequence is CASRRTFNEKLFF. As DNA, the CDR3 is TGTGCCAGCAGACGGACCTTTAATGAAAAACTGTTTTTT.

This CDR3 is CASSISGLSSYNEQFF. CDR3 DNA sequence: TGTGCCAGCAGCATAAGCGGGCTTAGCTCCTACAATGAGCAGTTCTTC. The chain joins TRBV7-2 to TRBJ2-1; D may be TRBD2 (6 bases). V gave up 5 bases and J gave up 0 bases, with 14 bases separating them. The germline V gene encodes CDR1 SGHTA and CDR2 FQGNSA. The CDR3 totals 16 residues.

The chain recombines TRBV21-1 with TRBJ2-5; the D segment call TRBD1 is taken from the table without a DNA check. TRBV21-1 represents a pseudogene. The CDR3 runs 19 residues. This chain's CDR3 is CASSKEPGLSRFVKETQYF. DNA for the CDR3: TGTGCCAGCAGCAAAGAACCAGGGTTGAGTCGATTTGTTAAAGAGACCCAGTACTTC.

In its sample, this clone was seen a few times. This chain links TRBV3-1 (or the pseudogene TRBV3-2) with TRBJ1-4; 9 bases match TRBD1. The CDR3 totals 13 residues. CDR1 and CDR2 from the germline V gene are LGHDT and YNNKEL (reference sequence). The ends lost 8 bases at V and 4 bases at J; junction bases unmatched: 2. The CDR3 here is CASATGGNEKLFF. In nucleotides, the CDR3 is TGTGCCAGCGCGACAGGGGGTAATGAAAAACTGTTTTTT.

The genes are TRBV14 and TRBJ1-1; D is uncertain. The CDR3 length is 11 residues. The germline CDR1 and CDR2 sequences are SGHDN and FVKESK. Between the trimmed V and J ends, which lost 8 bases and 1 base, there was a span of 5 bases. The CDR3 bases are TGTGCCAGCGCACAGAACACTGAAGCTTTCTTT. Protein sequence: CASAQNTEAFF.

In DNA form, the CDR3 reads TGTGCCAGCAGCCACGACCTCACCGGGGAGCTGTTTTTT. Protein: CASSHDLTGELFF. The chain employs TRBV3-1 (or the pseudogene TRBV3-2) and TRBJ2-2; D not certain. CDR3 size: 13 residues. V was trimmed by 3 bases and J by 4 bases, leaving 6 bases between them. Germline assignment: CDR1 LGHDT and CDR2 YNNKEL (reference sequence).

The V call is TRBV7-2, the J call TRBJ2-7; no clear D. Germline CDR1 and CDR2: SGHTA and FQGNSA. Trimming shortened V by 1 base and J by 7 bases, and 17 bases separated the two germline ends. The CDR3 covers 15 residues. The CDR3 region is CASSLEVALGSEQYF. In DNA form, the CDR3 reads TGTGCCAGCAGCTTAGAGGTGGCACTTGGGTCTGAGCAGTACTTC.

This clone was seen a single time. The chain joins TRBV27 to TRBJ2-1, with 10 bases matching TRBD2. The J segment lost 8 bases and the V segment lost 2 bases, leaving 0 bases of the junction unmatched. The CDR3 spans 13 residues. Germline V gene sequence: CDR1 MNHEY, CDR2 SMNVEV (reference sequence). Here the CDR3 DNA reads TGTGCCAGCAGTTTAGGGACTAGCGATGAGCAGTTCTTC. This codes for CASSLGTSDEQFF.

The chain is built from TRBV3-1 (or the pseudogene TRBV3-2) and TRBJ1-1, with D possibly being TRBD1 (5 bases). The CDR3 extends over 15 amino acids. Trimming pared 1 base from V and 2 bases from J, leaving 11 bases between. The germline CDR1 and CDR2 sequences are LGHDT and YNNKEL (reference sequence). The CDR3 here is CASSQGRGSNTEAFF. The CDR3, as DNA: TGTGCCAGCAGCCAAGGGAGGGGTTCTAACACTGAAGCTTTCTTT.

This chain uses TRBV5-5 with TRBJ1-1, with D perhaps TRBD1 (5 bases). Per the germline V gene, CDR1 is SGHKS and CDR2 is YYEKEE (reference sequence). The V and J ends lost 4 bases and 0 bases respectively, with 16 bases between them. This CDR3 comprises 16 residues. The CDR3 DNA is TGTGCCAGCAGCAGAGAACCGACAGAACTGAACACTGAAGCTTTCTTT. It encodes CASSREPTELNTEAFF.

V is TRBV2 and J is TRBJ1-2, with a tentative D call TRBD1 (5 bases). The CDR3 loop spans 13 amino acids. Germline-derived CDR1 and CDR2 are SNHLY and FYNNEI. Trimming removed 5 bases from V and 4 bases from J, with 11 bases in between. CDR3 sequence reads: CASSQDISYGYTF. CDR3 bases: TGTGCCAGCAGTCAGGACATTTCCTATGGCTACACCTTC.

V and J are TRBV28 and TRBJ1-5; 10 bases align to TRBD1. The CDR3 is 15 residues long. V was pared by 8 bases and J by 3 bases, with 7 bases of the junction left unmatched. Looked up from germline, CDR1 is MDHEN and CDR2 is SYDVKM. The CDR3: CASCWTGGINQPQHF. In nucleotides, the CDR3 is TGTGCCAGCTGCTGGACAGGGGGTATCAATCAGCCCCAGCATTTT.